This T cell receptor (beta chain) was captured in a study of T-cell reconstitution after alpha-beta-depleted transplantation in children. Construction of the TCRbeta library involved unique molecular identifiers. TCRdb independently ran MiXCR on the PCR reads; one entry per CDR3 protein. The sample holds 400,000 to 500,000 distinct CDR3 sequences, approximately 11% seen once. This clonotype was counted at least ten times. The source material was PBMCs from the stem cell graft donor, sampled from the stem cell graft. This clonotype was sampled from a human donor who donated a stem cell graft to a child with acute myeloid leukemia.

In DNA form, the CDR3 reads TGTGCCAGCAGCTTGACTAGAAAATCCTACAATGAGCAGTTCTTC. Its protein is CASSLTRKSYNEQFF. This chain links TRBV7-8 with TRBJ2-1; the D gene is possibly TRBD2 (6 bases). V was trimmed by 3 bases and J by 1 base, leaving 10 bases between them. CDR1 SGHVS and CDR2 FQNEAQ come from the germline V gene. This CDR3 is built from 15 residues.